This T cell receptor (beta chain) is drawn from a study of T-cell reconstitution after alpha-beta-depleted transplantation in children. This CDR3 comprises 14 residues. Germline trimming cut 7 bases from V and 6 bases from J; bases unmatched to any gene: 8. Unique molecular identifiers were used in preparing the TCRbeta library. TCRdb re-called the PCR reads through MiXCR, storing one row per CDR3 protein. The sample includes about 250,000 distinct CDR3 sequences, about 24% of them seen just once. This sequence was found in a female patient aged 2-15 years who had a stem cell transplant for congenital amegakaryocytic thrombocytopenia, so the T cells may come from the graft donor. The sequences come from PBMCs, mostly from graft donor cells, collected 360 days after TCRalphabeta/CD19-depleted stem cell transplant. The rearrangement links TRBV12-3 or TRBV12-4 to TRBJ2-3, with TRBD2 matching 9 bases. CDR3 sequence reads: CASTKRGAPDTQYF. The DNA of the CDR3 is TGTGCCAGCACTAAGCGGGGGGCCCCGGATACGCAGTATTTT.